The rows below give T cell receptor beta chains drawn from one sample of a study of cytomegalovirus exposure and HLA in healthy donors. Assay: immunoSEQ multiplex PCR; the TCRdb copy retains only in-frame clones and omits some. Of over 110,000 clones in the sample, 80% to 85% were seen once. Sequencing used PBMCs. The receptors here all came from a male donor in good health and CMV-seropositive. The CDR3 runs from the conserved cysteine through the conserved F or W. The D gene is left open where the match is weak. Expanded clones are given a class, and other clones once, few, many or no size at all.

D gene	clone size	V gene	J gene	CDR3 DNA	CDR3 protein
-	-	TRBV5-6	TRBJ1-4	TGTGCCAGCAGCTTGGGACAGGCCTTCGGTGGGAACGAAAAACTGTTTTTT	CASSLGQAFGGNEKLFF
TRBD2	-	TRBV14	TRBJ2-2	TGTGCCAGCAGCCGGACTAGCGGGAGTGCCGGGGAGCTGTTTTTT	CASSRTSGSAGELFF
TRBD2	few	TRBV18	TRBJ2-2	TGTGCCAGCTCACCAGGCCTAGCGGACGGGGAGCTGTTTTTT	CASSPGLADGELFF
-	few	TRBV6-6	TRBJ1-1	TGTGCCAGCAGTTACCGACAAGAAGCTTTCTTT	CASSYRQEAFF
TRBD1	-	TRBV5-1	TRBJ1-2	TGCGCCAGCAGCGCTCACGGACAGGGGGTCGCGGACTATGGCTACACCTTC	CASSAHGQGVADYGYTF
-	-	TRBV20-1	TRBJ1-3	TGCAGTGCCAGCTCTGGAAACACCATATATTTT	CSASSGNTIYF
-	-	TRBV6-1	TRBJ2-7	TGTGCCAGCAGTGATTCTGGGGGCTGGGAGCAGTACTTC	CASSDSGGWEQYF
-	-	TRBV7-3	TRBJ1-2	TGTGCCAGCAGCTTCACGGCTAACTATGGCTACACCTTC	CASSFTANYGYTF
-	-	TRBV27	TRBJ1-5	TGTGCCAGCAGTTTCGGGAATAGCAATCAGCCCCAGCATTTT	CASSFGNSNQPQHF
-	-	TRBV7-8	TRBJ1-4	TGTGCCAGCACATCCATGCGGACGGGGGGTGAAAAACTGTTTTTT	CASTSMRTGGEKLFF
-	few	TRBV5-8	TRBJ2-2	TGTGCCAGCAGCTTCGTAGCGTCCGGGGAGCTGTTTTTT	CASSFVASGELFF
TRBD1	-	TRBV6-5	TRBJ1-1	TGTGCCAGCAGTTACGCAGGGGGAGCGACTGAAGCTTTCTTT	CASSYAGGATEAFF
-	-	TRBV9	TRBJ2-1	TGTGCCAGCAGCGTAGACATCAGCTCCTACAATGAGCAGTTCTTC	CASSVDISSYNEQFF
-	-	TRBV15	TRBJ2-7	TGTGCCACCAGCAGAGAAGGGGGTTACGAGCAGTACTTC	CATSREGGYEQYF
TRBD1	-	TRBV7-3	TRBJ1-1	TGTGCCAGCAGCCGGGACAGCGAGACTGAAGCTTTCTTT	CASSRDSETEAFF
TRBD1	-	TRBV9	TRBJ1-1	TGTGCCAGCAGCGTAACGACAGGGGGCGATTTAATGAACACTGAAGCTTTCTTT	CASSVTTGGDLMNTEAFF
TRBD2	-	TRBV6-4	TRBJ2-3	TGTGCCAGCAGTGAAGCGGGGACTAGCACAGATACGCAGTATTTT	CASSEAGTSTDTQYF
-	-	TRBV6-5	TRBJ1-2	TGTGCCAGCAGTCCGGACAACAAGGGGTATGGCTACACCTTC	CASSPDNKGYGYTF
-	once	TRBV27	TRBJ1-1	TGTGCCAGCAGCCCACGAGGACTCCCCTCTGACAACACTGAAGCTTTCTTT	CASSPRGLPSDNTEAFF
TRBD2	-	TRBV18	TRBJ2-1	TGTGCCACCGTTAGGGACTACTTGAATTCCGTCGATGAGCAGTTCTTC	CATVRDYLNSVDEQFF
TRBD2	-	TRBV19	TRBJ2-3	TGTGCCAGTAGTAGCCTAGCGGGAATCACAGATACGCAGTATTTT	CASSSLAGITDTQYF
-	-	TRBV5-1	TRBJ1-6	TGCGCCAGCAGCAAACAGGGTAGGGATAATTCACCCCTCCACTTT	CASSKQGRDNSPLHF
-	-	TRBV6-1	TRBJ1-5	TGTGCCATCGAACAGGGTGACGGTCAGCCCCAGCATTTT	CAIEQGDGQPQHF
TRBD2	-	TRBV5-4	TRBJ2-1	TGTGCCAGCAGCTTGGATCTTCAGGGTACTAGCGGCCAGTTCTTC	CASSLDLQGTSGQFF
TRBD1	-	TRBV12-5	TRBJ2-5	TGTGCTAGTGGACTTGGGACAGGGGGGGAGACCCAGTACTTC	CASGLGTGGETQYF
TRBD1	-	TRBV5-1	TRBJ1-2	TGCGCCAGCAGTCTTCAGCCGGGACAGGGGCTTTCGAACTATGGCTACACCTTC	CASSLQPGQGLSNYGYTF
TRBD1	few	TRBV4-1	TRBJ1-2	TGCGCCAGCAGCCAAGATTCGAAGGGGGCCCCGTATGGCTACACCTTC	CASSQDSKGAPYGYTF
TRBD2	-	TRBV29-1	TRBJ2-5	TGCAGCGTTACCCTACTAGCGGGAGGAGAGACCCAGTACTTC	CSVTLLAGGETQYF
-	-	TRBV4-3	TRBJ2-1	TGCGCCAGCAGCCAAGTCGGGTATGGCAATGAGCAGTTCTTC	CASSQVGYGNEQFF
TRBD2	-	TRBV4-3	TRBJ2-7	TGCGCCAGCAGCCAAGGATTGCTAGCGGGAGATGAGCAGTACTTC	CASSQGLLAGDEQYF
-	-	TRBV11-3	TRBJ2-1	TGTGCCAGCAGCTTAGGGGCCCAGCCATCTAATGAGCAGTTCTTC	CASSLGAQPSNEQFF
-	-	TRBV7-9	TRBJ1-3	TGTTCCAGCAGCCGCCGGGTACCTGGAAACACCATATATTTT	CSSSRRVPGNTIYF
TRBD2	-	TRBV6-1	TRBJ2-3	TGTGCCAGCCACGGACTAGCGGGGGGGCTTGATACGCAGTATTTT	CASHGLAGGLDTQYF
-	-	TRBV5-1	TRBJ2-7	TGCGCCAGCAGCTTGGCGGGGGGCGTCTACGAGCAGTACTTC	CASSLAGGVYEQYF
TRBD1	-	TRBV7-8	TRBJ1-4	TGTGCCAGCAGCTCCCTAAGGGTGGTGACAGGGGGTGAAAAACTGTTTTTT	CASSSLRVVTGGEKLFF
TRBD1	-	TRBV11-3	TRBJ2-3	TGTGCCAGCAGCTTAGCGGGGACAGGGACAGATACGCAGTATTTT	CASSLAGTGTDTQYF
TRBD2	once	TRBV6-4	TRBJ2-3	TGTGCCAGCAGTGACTCTCTACTAGCGGGAGGAGGCACAGATACGCAGTATTTT	CASSDSLLAGGGTDTQYF
TRBD1	-	TRBV27	TRBJ1-5	TGTGCCAGCAGTTTATCAGGGACAGGGGTCAATCAGCCCCAGCATTTT	CASSLSGTGVNQPQHF
TRBD2	-	TRBV4-2	TRBJ2-4	TGTGCCAGCAGCCCCTGGGGAGGGCGAGGCATTCAGTACTTC	CASSPWGGRGIQYF
TRBD2	once	TRBV7-7	TRBJ2-5	TGTGCTAGCAGTCCGACACTAGCGGGAGGCCGGGAGACCCAGTACTTC	CASSPTLAGGRETQYF
-	-	TRBV9	TRBJ2-1	TGTGCCAGCAGCCCGGGACTCTACAATGAGCAGTTCTTC	CASSPGLYNEQFF
-	-	TRBV29-1	TRBJ2-7	TGCAGCGTTGAAGTTGCTAGCTCCTACGAGCAGTACTTC	CSVEVASSYEQYF
TRBD2	-	TRBV19	TRBJ2-7	TGTGCCAGTAGTATAGTAGCGGGTGACGCCTACGAGCAGTACTTC	CASSIVAGDAYEQYF
TRBD2	-	TRBV2	TRBJ2-7	TGTGCCAGCATGGGACTAGCGGGGACCTACGAGCAGTACTTC	CASMGLAGTYEQYF
TRBD1	-	TRBV5-4	TRBJ2-3	TGTGCCAGCAGCCCCGACAGGGTCCAAATCCAACCAGACACAGATACGCAGTATTTT	CASSPDRVQIQPDTDTQYF
TRBD2	-	TRBV28	TRBJ2-7	TGTGCCAGCAGTTTGCTCCGGGAGGAATCCGAGCAGTACTTC	CASSLLREESEQYF
TRBD1	-	TRBV6-5	TRBJ1-5	TGTGCCAGCAGACTTACAGGGGGTAGCAATCAGCCCCAGCATTTT	CASRLTGGSNQPQHF
-	-	TRBV13	TRBJ1-2	TGTGCCAGCGACGGAGGTGGCTATGGCTACACCTTC	CASDGGGYGYTF
TRBD2	few	TRBV27	TRBJ2-5	TGTGCCAGCAGTTTTTCGACTAGCGGGCAAGAGACCCAGTACTTC	CASSFSTSGQETQYF
-	-	TRBV5-8	TRBJ1-1	TGTGCCAGCAGCTTGGGCGGGCGGACTGAAGCTTTCTTT	CASSLGGRTEAFF
TRBD2	few	TRBV4-2	TRBJ2-1	TGTGCCAGCAGCCACCCACTAGCGGGGGTGGTCAATGAGCAGTTCTTC	CASSHPLAGVVNEQFF
-	-	TRBV28	TRBJ2-3	TGTGCCAGCACTTTCACAGGGATAGATACGCAGTATTTT	CASTFTGIDTQYF
-	-	TRBV6-6	TRBJ1-2	TGTGCCAGCAGTTACCTCACAGGGCATGGCTACACCTTC	CASSYLTGHGYTF
TRBD1	-	TRBV30	TRBJ2-5	TGTGCCTGGAGTGCAACAGGGGGGAGGGAGACCCAGTACTTC	CAWSATGGRETQYF
-	-	TRBV10-3	TRBJ2-7	TGTGCCATCAGATCCTCACAGGGCTCCTACGAGCAGTACTTC	CAIRSSQGSYEQYF
TRBD1	-	TRBV28	TRBJ2-7	TGTGCCAGCAGTTCCGCCCCGACAGGGGCGGCCGAGCAGTACTTC	CASSSAPTGAAEQYF
-	-	TRBV7-9	TRBJ1-2	TGTGCCAGCAGCTTAGGGAAACAGGGACCCAACTATGGCTACACCTTC	CASSLGKQGPNYGYTF
TRBD1	-	TRBV4-1	TRBJ1-4	TGCGCCAGCAGCCAAGTAATAGGGACAGATAATGAAAAACTGTTTTTT	CASSQVIGTDNEKLFF